The entry that follows covers one T cell receptor beta chain sequence. As processed by the authors: How many nucleated cells were present was estimated from reference gene primer amplification. Clones were read by immunoSEQ multiplex PCR, and TCRdb kept only the in-frame ones, dropping some. The V and J calls and clone size come from that table; D and trimming were worked out from the DNA. The sample shows about 280,000 clones, 65% to 90% of them seen only once. This sample is drawn from a study of blood T cell repertoires in COVID-19. Across the study: COVID-19 samples collected from the United States, Italy and Spain covered acute and convalescent phases. PBMCs, B-cell-depleted T cells, or T cells provided the cDNA or gDNA that made up the material.

CDR3 length: 12 residues. V lost 5 bases to trimming and J lost 5 bases, with 9 bases between them. Germline V lookup: CDR1 LGHDT, CDR2 YNNKEL (reference sequence). The specimen was peripheral blood. The rearrangement links TRBV3-1 (or the pseudogene TRBV3-2) to TRBJ2-5; no definite D call. The origin of this receptor is a man aged 50 to 60 with active or convalescent COVID-19. CDR3 DNA: TGTGCCAGCAGCTTAGAAACGGAGACCCAGTACTTC. Its translation: CASSLETETQYF.